Listed below are T cell receptor beta chains from one sample, sequenced in a study of human T cells and chemical hapten exposure. From the RACE reads, TCRdb called clonotypes with MiXCR, one entry per CDR3 protein. The sample has about 77,000 distinct CDR3 sequences, over 6.5% seen once. The source material was whole blood. These receptors all stem from a female donor in good health. Some clones in this sample may be carry-over from other donors' samples. CDR3s leave out the opening cysteine and the closing phenylalanine or tryptophan. Fields, in order: clone size, V gene, D gene, J gene, CDR3 protein. D genes are given only for firm matches. Clone size is not always given. Where it is, it says once, few, many or a class for expanded clones.

abundance: .
v_gene: TRBV28
d_gene: TRBD1
j_gene: TRBJ2-7
CDR3aa: ASSPRQGSEQY

abundance: few
v_gene: TRBV9
d_gene: .
j_gene: TRBJ2-5
CDR3aa: ASSVGTDPYQETQY

abundance: many
v_gene: TRBV27
d_gene: TRBD1
j_gene: TRBJ2-7
CDR3aa: ATQRLDRDDEQY

abundance: few
v_gene: TRBV18
d_gene: TRBD1
j_gene: TRBJ2-7
CDR3aa: ASSRGTGGLYEQY

abundance: .
v_gene: TRBV5-1
d_gene: .
j_gene: TRBJ2-4
CDR3aa: ASSSATATIAKNIQY

abundance: .
v_gene: TRBV6-2/TRBV6-3
d_gene: .
j_gene: TRBJ2-2
CDR3aa: ASSPPAGYGGELF

abundance: many
v_gene: TRBV7-2
d_gene: TRBD1
j_gene: TRBJ1-2
CDR3aa: ASSFPQGYGYT

abundance: many
v_gene: TRBV20-1
d_gene: TRBD1
j_gene: TRBJ1-1
CDR3aa: SARDHIRGSGAGGEGTEAF

abundance: few
v_gene: TRBV7-9
d_gene: .
j_gene: TRBJ1-3
CDR3aa: ASSPETGTNSGNTIY

abundance: many
v_gene: TRBV9
d_gene: TRBD2
j_gene: TRBJ2-5
CDR3aa: ASSPGLAGETQY

abundance: .
v_gene: TRBV12-3/TRBV12-4
d_gene: .
j_gene: TRBJ1-5
CDR3aa: ASSSQPWGNSNQPQH

abundance: many
v_gene: TRBV4-2
d_gene: TRBD2
j_gene: TRBJ2-1
CDR3aa: ASSQESGDYNEQF

abundance: .
v_gene: TRBV5-4
d_gene: TRBD2
j_gene: TRBJ2-7
CDR3aa: ASSLHPGGYEQY

abundance: many
v_gene: TRBV4-3
d_gene: .
j_gene: TRBJ2-4
CDR3aa: ASSQSRANIQY

abundance: .
v_gene: TRBV4-3
d_gene: TRBD1
j_gene: TRBJ2-3
CDR3aa: ASSQAGQGNTDTQY

abundance: many
v_gene: TRBV28
d_gene: .
j_gene: TRBJ1-4
CDR3aa: AISLPGPEKLF

abundance: few
v_gene: TRBV12-3/TRBV12-4
d_gene: .
j_gene: TRBJ1-2
CDR3aa: ASSFQGDYGYT

abundance: .
v_gene: TRBV29-1
d_gene: .
j_gene: TRBJ2-3
CDR3aa: SGAPPGGGTDTQY

abundance: .
v_gene: TRBV7-2
d_gene: .
j_gene: TRBJ1-1
CDR3aa: ASSSGSNTEAF

abundance: .
v_gene: TRBV12-3/TRBV12-4
d_gene: .
j_gene: TRBJ2-2
CDR3aa: ASSLPGELF

abundance: many
v_gene: TRBV11-2
d_gene: .
j_gene: TRBJ2-3
CDR3aa: ASSLSLWGRRSVDTQY

abundance: once
v_gene: TRBV5-1
d_gene: .
j_gene: TRBJ1-1
CDR3aa: ASSLGGGALGGAF

abundance: .
v_gene: TRBV4-1
d_gene: .
j_gene: TRBJ2-3
CDR3aa: ASSQEEMLFADTQY

abundance: many
v_gene: TRBV20-1
d_gene: .
j_gene: TRBJ2-1
CDR3aa: SARDIRVNYNEQF

abundance: .
v_gene: TRBV3-1
d_gene: TRBD1
j_gene: TRBJ1-2
CDR3aa: ASSPSGTANYGYT

abundance: .
v_gene: TRBV2
d_gene: .
j_gene: TRBJ1-4
CDR3aa: ASSEAPSNRKKLF

abundance: many
v_gene: TRBV28
d_gene: TRBD1
j_gene: TRBJ1-5
CDR3aa: ASMTGGEGQPQH

abundance: many
v_gene: TRBV27
d_gene: TRBD1
j_gene: TRBJ2-3
CDR3aa: ASSLYDRVNTDTQY

abundance: few
v_gene: TRBV14
d_gene: .
j_gene: TRBJ1-1
CDR3aa: ASSQGIGSEAF

abundance: few
v_gene: TRBV6-2/TRBV6-3
d_gene: .
j_gene: TRBJ1-5
CDR3aa: ASSSGLTKNQSQH

abundance: few
v_gene: TRBV9
d_gene: TRBD2
j_gene: TRBJ2-4
CDR3aa: ASSVVGTRPCLAKNIQY

abundance: many
v_gene: TRBV12-3/TRBV12-4
d_gene: .
j_gene: TRBJ1-6
CDR3aa: ASSFGAGNSPLH

abundance: .
v_gene: TRBV5-1
d_gene: TRBD1
j_gene: TRBJ2-2
CDR3aa: ASSWTGDTGELF

abundance: few
v_gene: TRBV12-3/TRBV12-4
d_gene: .
j_gene: TRBJ2-7
CDR3aa: ASSHGVNEQY

abundance: many
v_gene: TRBV20-1
d_gene: .
j_gene: TRBJ2-7
CDR3aa: SASGTEQY

abundance: few
v_gene: TRBV5-6
d_gene: .
j_gene: TRBJ1-4
CDR3aa: ASSFRGGYEKLF

abundance: many
v_gene: TRBV10-3
d_gene: .
j_gene: TRBJ1-6
CDR3aa: AIEDPTPLH

abundance: many
v_gene: TRBV2
d_gene: .
j_gene: TRBJ1-6
CDR3aa: ASSVGSTSSYNSPLH

abundance: few
v_gene: TRBV15
d_gene: TRBD1
j_gene: TRBJ1-1
CDR3aa: ATSGQQGVGNTEAF

abundance: many
v_gene: TRBV9
d_gene: .
j_gene: TRBJ2-7
CDR3aa: ASSVGNRAYEQY

abundance: .
v_gene: TRBV7-9
d_gene: .
j_gene: TRBJ1-6
CDR3aa: ASSLVRWQEENSPLH

abundance: many
v_gene: TRBV2
d_gene: .
j_gene: TRBJ1-2
CDR3aa: ASSEAGGNARYT

abundance: many
v_gene: TRBV28
d_gene: TRBD1
j_gene: TRBJ2-4
CDR3aa: ASSLISYRGKNIQY

abundance: .
v_gene: TRBV12-3/TRBV12-4
d_gene: .
j_gene: TRBJ1-4
CDR3aa: ATGRGVREKLF

abundance: many
v_gene: TRBV4-3
d_gene: TRBD2
j_gene: TRBJ2-7
CDR3aa: ASSRNLAGGAYEQY

abundance: many
v_gene: TRBV4-2
d_gene: TRBD1
j_gene: TRBJ2-7
CDR3aa: ASSQEGQAYEQY

abundance: many
v_gene: TRBV29-1
d_gene: .
j_gene: TRBJ1-1
CDR3aa: SVDVQENTEAF

abundance: many
v_gene: TRBV20-1
d_gene: TRBD1
j_gene: TRBJ2-7
CDR3aa: SATRTGVHEQY

abundance: many
v_gene: TRBV2
d_gene: .
j_gene: TRBJ1-1
CDR3aa: ASCNMQGRGNTEAF

abundance: many
v_gene: TRBV6-5
d_gene: .
j_gene: TRBJ2-6
CDR3aa: ASRQGEQWAGANVLT

abundance: few
v_gene: TRBV28
d_gene: TRBD1
j_gene: TRBJ2-3
CDR3aa: ASSPPRRAAQGSQY

abundance: few
v_gene: TRBV29-1
d_gene: .
j_gene: TRBJ1-5
CDR3aa: SVVQGVGPQH